This T cell receptor (beta chain) was recorded in a study of control samples from healthy donors and cancer patients (dated by TCRdb to 2020 to 2021). The method was the immunoSEQ multiplex PCR assay. This is the immuneACCESS table as TCRdb keeps it, with only in-frame sequences that have V and J called. A part of the clones is gone; compared with another copy, unresolved V genes explain less than half, and the rest is unexplained. The sample table shows around 120,000 clones, and about 95% are seen once. 3.5% to 4% of the sample goes to the ten largest clones. V is pared back by 5 bases and J by 4 bases, with 8 bases lying between the germline termini. Measured from the cysteine to the phenylalanine, the CDR3 is 11 residues long. Of the read, only the CDR3 DNA is kept; its 33 bases are in frame from base 1. CDR1 and CDR2 (SQVTM, ANQGSEA) derive from the germline V gene. This clone has a single count. The clone's antigen remains unknown. No base quality information exists; no much larger clone differs at one position.

The TCR sequence derives from a man under 40 in good health. Sequencing was done on a sample of blood. The sequence links TRBV29-1 to TRBJ1-2, with no confident D gene call. The nucleotide sequence is given as TGCAGCGTTCTTATGATCTATGGCTACACCTTC. It is translated as CSVLMIYGYTF.